This T cell receptor beta chain was identified in a study of cytomegalovirus exposure and HLA in healthy donors. On the study more broadly: Earlier findings included over 90 million unique TCR beta sequences obtained from about 180 million T cells. Whole-study results and caveats: In a later analysis, V- and J-gene trimming of beta chains associated with a DCLRE1C missense variant, replicated independently. Later on, analysis showed that most CMV-associated TCR beta chains appeared to be HLA-restricted. The study put 150 or so TCR beta chains on its list as cytomegalovirus-associated.

This clone came up once. Its antigen is unidentified. PCR involved 60 Vbeta and 13 Jbeta primers. Using immunoSEQ multiplex PCR, the repertoire was profiled, and TCRdb retains in-frame clones only, with some absent. The data contain over 70,000 clones, approximately 70% of them seen just once; the ten biggest clones take up around 9.7%. The clonotype originates from a woman aged 45-65 years in good health and CMV-seropositive. Sequencing was performed on PBMCs.

The CDR3 region is CASSLSLGNTIYF. CDR3 DNA: TGTGCCAGCAGTTTATCCCTGGGAAACACCATATATTTT. The chain joins TRBV27 to TRBJ1-3; D remains ambiguous. V was clipped by 0 bases and J by 4 bases, with 4 bases between them. Germline V gene sequence: CDR1 MNHEY, CDR2 SMNVEV (reference sequence). This CDR3 spans 13 amino acids.